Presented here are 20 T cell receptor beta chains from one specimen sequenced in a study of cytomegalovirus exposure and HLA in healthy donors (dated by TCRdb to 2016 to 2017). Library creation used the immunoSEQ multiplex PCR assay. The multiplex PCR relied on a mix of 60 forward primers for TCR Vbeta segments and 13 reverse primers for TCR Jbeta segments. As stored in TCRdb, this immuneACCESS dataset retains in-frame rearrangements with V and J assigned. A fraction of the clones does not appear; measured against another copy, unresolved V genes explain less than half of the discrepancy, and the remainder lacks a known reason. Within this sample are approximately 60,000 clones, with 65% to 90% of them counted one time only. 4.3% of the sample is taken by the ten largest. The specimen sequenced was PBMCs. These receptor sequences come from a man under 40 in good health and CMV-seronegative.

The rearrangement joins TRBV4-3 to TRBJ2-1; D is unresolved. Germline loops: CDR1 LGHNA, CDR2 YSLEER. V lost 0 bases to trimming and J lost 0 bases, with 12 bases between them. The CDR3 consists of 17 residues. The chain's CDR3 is CASSQDLRRSSYNEQFF. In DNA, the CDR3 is TGCGCCAGCAGCCAAGATCTACGGCGGAGCTCCTACAATGAGCAGTTCTTC.

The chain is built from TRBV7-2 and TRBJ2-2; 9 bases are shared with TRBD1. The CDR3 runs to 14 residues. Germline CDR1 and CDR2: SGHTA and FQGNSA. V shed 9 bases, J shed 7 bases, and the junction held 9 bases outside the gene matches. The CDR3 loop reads CASKTGGKVGELFF. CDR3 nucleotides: TGTGCCAGTAAGACAGGGGGTAAAGTCGGGGAGCTGTTTTTT.

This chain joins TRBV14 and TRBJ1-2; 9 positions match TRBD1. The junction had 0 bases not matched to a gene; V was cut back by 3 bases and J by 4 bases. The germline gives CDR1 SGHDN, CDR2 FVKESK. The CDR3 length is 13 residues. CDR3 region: CASSQDRGYGYTF. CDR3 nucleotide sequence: TGTGCCAGCAGCCAGGACAGGGGCTATGGCTACACCTTC.

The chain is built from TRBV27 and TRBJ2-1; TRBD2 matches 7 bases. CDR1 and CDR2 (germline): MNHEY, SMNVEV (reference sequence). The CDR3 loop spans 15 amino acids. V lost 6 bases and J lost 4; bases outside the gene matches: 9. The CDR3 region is CASSSAGTNYNEQFF. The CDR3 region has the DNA TGTGCCAGCAGCTCAGCCGGGACTAATTACAATGAGCAGTTCTTC.

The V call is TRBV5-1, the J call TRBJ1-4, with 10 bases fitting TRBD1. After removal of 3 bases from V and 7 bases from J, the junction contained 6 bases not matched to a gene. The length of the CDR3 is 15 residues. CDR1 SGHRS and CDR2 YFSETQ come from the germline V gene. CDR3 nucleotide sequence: TGCGCCAGCAGCTGGAGGACAGGGGGTTTTGAAAAACTGTTTTTT. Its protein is CASSWRTGGFEKLFF.

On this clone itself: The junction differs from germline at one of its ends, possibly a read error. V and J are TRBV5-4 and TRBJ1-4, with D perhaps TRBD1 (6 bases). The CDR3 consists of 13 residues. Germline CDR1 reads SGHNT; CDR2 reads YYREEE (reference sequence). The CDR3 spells CASSLEGGTSTLF. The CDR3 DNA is TGTGCCAGCAGCTTAGAGGGGGGGACATCCACCCTTTTT. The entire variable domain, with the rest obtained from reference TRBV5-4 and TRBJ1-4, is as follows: ETGVTQSPTHLIKTRGQQVTLRCSSQSGHNTVSWYQQALGQGPQFIFQYYREEENGRGNFPPRFSGLQFPNYSSELNVNALELDDSALYLCASSLEGGTSTLFGSGTQLSVL.

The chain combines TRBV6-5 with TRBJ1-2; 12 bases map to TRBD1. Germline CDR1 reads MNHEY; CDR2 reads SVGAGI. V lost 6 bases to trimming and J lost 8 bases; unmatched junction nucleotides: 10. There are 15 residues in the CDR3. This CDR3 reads CASSPSGTGGQGYTF. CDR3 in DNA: TGTGCCAGCAGCCCCTCCGGGACAGGGGGCCAAGGCTACACCTTC.

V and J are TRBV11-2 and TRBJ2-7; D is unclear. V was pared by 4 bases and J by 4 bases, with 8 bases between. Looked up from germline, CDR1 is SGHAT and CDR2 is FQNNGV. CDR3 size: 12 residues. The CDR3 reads CASSSEYYEQYF. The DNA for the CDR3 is TGTGCCAGCAGCTCAGAATATTACGAGCAGTACTTC.

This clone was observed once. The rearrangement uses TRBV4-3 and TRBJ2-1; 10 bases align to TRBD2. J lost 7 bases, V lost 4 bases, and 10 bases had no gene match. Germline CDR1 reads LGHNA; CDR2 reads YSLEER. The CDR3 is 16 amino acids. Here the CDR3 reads CASSPGVAGGFNEQFF. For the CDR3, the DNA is TGCGCCAGCAGCCCAGGGGTAGCGGGAGGATTTAATGAGCAGTTCTTC.

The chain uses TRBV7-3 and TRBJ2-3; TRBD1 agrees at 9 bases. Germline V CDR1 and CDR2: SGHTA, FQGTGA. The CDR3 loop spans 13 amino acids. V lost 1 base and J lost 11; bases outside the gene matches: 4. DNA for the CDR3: TGTGCCAGCAGCTTAATTAGGGGACAGGGGCAGTATTTT. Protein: CASSLIRGQGQYF.

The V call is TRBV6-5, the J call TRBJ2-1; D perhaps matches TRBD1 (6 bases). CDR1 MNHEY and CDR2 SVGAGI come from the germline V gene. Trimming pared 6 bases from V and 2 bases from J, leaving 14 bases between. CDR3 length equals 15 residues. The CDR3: CASSPQGFAYNEQFF. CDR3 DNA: TGTGCCAGCAGCCCCCAGGGGTTCGCCTACAATGAGCAGTTCTTC.

The CDR3 bases are TGCGCCAGCAGCTCCCCCCTGACAGGCGGGTACAACACTGAAGCTTTCTTT. It yields the protein CASSSPLTGGYNTEAFF. The J gene is TRBJ1-1, the V gene TRBV5-1; D perhaps matches TRBD1 (6 bases). Germline V CDR1 and CDR2: SGHRS, YFSETQ. Trimming took 3 bases from V and 2 from J, leaving 20 bases between them. This CDR3 contains 17 residues.

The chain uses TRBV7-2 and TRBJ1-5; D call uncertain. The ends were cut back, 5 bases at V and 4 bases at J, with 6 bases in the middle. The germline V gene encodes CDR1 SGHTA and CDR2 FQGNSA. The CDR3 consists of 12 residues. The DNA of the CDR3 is TGTGCCAGCAGCCCCCTTAATCAGCCCCAGCATTTT. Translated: CASSPLNQPQHF.

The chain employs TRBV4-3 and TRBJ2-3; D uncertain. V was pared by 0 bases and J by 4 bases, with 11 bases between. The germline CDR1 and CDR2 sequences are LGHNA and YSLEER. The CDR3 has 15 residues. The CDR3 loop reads CASSQDWATADTQYF. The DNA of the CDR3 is TGCGCCAGCAGCCAAGACTGGGCGACCGCAGATACGCAGTATTTT.

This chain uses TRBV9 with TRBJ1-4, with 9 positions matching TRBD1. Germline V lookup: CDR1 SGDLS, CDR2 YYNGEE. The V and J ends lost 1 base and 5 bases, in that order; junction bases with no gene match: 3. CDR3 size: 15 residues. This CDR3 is CASSVQDRGNEKLFF. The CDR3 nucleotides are TGTGCCAGCAGCGTACAGGACAGGGGAAATGAAAAACTGTTTTTT. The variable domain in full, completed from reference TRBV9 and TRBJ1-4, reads DSGVTQTPKHLITATGQRVTLRCSPRSGDLSVYWYQQSLDQGLQFLIQYYNGEERAKGNILERFSAQQFPDLHSELNLSSLELGDSALYFCASSVQDRGNEKLFFGSGTQLSVL.

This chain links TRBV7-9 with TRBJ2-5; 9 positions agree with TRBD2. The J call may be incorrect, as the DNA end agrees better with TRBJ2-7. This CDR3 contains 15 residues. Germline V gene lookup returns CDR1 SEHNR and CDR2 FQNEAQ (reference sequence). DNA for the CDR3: TGTGCCAGCAGCAACCTAGCGGGATCCGCCTACGAGCAGTACTTC. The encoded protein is CASSNLAGSAYEQYF.

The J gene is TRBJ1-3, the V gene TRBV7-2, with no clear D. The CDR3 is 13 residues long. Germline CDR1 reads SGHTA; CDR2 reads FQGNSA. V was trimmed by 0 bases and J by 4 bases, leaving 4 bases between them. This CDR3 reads CASSLAGGNTIYF. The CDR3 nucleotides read TGTGCCAGCAGCTTAGCTGGCGGAAACACCATATATTTT.

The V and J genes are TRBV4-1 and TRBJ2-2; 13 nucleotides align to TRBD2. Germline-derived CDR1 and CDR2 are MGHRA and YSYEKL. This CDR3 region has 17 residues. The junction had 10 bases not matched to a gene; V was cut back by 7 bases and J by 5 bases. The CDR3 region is CASTKPGTSGMTGELFF. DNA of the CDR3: TGCGCCAGCACCAAACCCGGGACTAGCGGGATGACCGGGGAGCTGTTTTTT.

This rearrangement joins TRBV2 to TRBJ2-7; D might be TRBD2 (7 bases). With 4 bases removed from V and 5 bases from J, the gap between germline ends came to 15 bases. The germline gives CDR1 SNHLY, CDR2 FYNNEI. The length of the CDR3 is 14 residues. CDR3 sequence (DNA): TGTGCCAGCAGTGCTGGCAGGGGAGGGCACGAGCAGTACTTC. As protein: CASSAGRGGHEQYF.

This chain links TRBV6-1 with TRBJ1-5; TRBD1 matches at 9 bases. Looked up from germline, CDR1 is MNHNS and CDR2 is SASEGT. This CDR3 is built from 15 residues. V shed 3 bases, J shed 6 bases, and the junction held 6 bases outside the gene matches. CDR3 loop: CASSEGQGEGQPQHF. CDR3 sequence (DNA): TGTGCCAGCAGTGAGGGACAGGGAGAAGGTCAGCCCCAGCATTTT.